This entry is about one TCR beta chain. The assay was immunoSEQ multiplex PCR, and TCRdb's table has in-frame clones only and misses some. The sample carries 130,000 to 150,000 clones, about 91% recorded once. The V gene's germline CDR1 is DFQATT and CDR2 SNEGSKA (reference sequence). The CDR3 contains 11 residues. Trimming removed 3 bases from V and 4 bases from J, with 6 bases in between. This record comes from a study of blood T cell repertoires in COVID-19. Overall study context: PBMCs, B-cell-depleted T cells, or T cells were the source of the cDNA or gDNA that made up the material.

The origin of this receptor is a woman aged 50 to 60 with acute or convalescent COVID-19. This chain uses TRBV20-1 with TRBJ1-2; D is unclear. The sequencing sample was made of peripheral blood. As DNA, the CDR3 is TGCAGTGCTAGTACTTCCTATGGCTACACCTTC. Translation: CSASTSYGYTF.